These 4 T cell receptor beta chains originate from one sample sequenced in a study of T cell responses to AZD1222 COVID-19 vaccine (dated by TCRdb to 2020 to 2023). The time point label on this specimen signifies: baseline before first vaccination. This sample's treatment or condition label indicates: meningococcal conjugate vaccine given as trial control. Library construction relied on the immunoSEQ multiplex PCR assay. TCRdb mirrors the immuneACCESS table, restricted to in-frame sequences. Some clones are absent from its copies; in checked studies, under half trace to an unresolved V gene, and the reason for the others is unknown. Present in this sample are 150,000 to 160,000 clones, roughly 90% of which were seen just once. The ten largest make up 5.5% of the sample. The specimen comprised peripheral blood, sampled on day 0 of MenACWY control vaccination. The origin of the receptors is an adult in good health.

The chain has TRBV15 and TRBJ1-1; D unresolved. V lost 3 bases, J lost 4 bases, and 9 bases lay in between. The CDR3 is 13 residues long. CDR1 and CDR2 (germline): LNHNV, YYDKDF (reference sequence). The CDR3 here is CATSSRSSTEAFF. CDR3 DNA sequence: TGTGCCACCAGCAGCAGGAGTAGCACTGAAGCTTTCTTT.

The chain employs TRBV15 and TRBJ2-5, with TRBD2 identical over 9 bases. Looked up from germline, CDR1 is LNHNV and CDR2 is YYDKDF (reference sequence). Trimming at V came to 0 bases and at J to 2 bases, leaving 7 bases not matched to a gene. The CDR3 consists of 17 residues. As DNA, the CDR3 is TGTGCCACCAGCAGAGAACCTAGCGGGATCACTCAAGAGACCCAGTACTTC. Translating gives CATSREPSGITQETQYF.

The CDR3, as DNA: TGTGCCAGTAGTAGCCCCGGGGGACAGGAAGCTTTCTTT. Protein product: CASSSPGGQEAFF. The J gene is TRBJ1-1, the V gene TRBV19, with TRBD1 matching over 7 bases. The germline V gene has CDR1 LNHDA and CDR2 SQIVND (reference sequence). After removal of 4 bases from V and 8 bases from J, the junction contained 7 bases not matched to a gene. The CDR3 loop spans 13 amino acids.

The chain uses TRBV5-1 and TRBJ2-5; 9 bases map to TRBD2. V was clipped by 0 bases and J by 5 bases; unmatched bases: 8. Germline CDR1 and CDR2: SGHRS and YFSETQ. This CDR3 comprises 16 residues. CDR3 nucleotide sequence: TGCGCCAGCAGCTTGGGGCCAGCGGGAGGTGGGGAGACCCAGTACTTC. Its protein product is CASSLGPAGGGETQYF.